This TCR beta chain was observed in a study of neurological immune-mediated disorders. Study at large: Relapsing-remitting patients made up about 90% of the roughly 35 multiple sclerosis patients, and secondary progressive patients made up 3.

This clonotype has at least ten counts. Its target is unknown. TCRdb passed the 5' RACE reads through MiXCR, listing each CDR3 protein once. The table lists tens of thousands of distinct CDR3 sequences, roughly 2.5% of them singletons. Notes on the study in general: The multiple sclerosis repertoire cluster showed no association with any clinical or MRI feature. The authors stated that larger cohorts are needed. The greatest degree of TCR clonal expansion was observed in HTLV-1-associated myelopathy, with the lowest in multiple sclerosis, below that of healthy controls.

The receptor was isolated from a man between 45 and 60 years old with multiple sclerosis. The sample comprised PBMCs.

In DNA, the CDR3 is TGTGCCAGCTCGCGCTCCCCCCAGGGGGCAAATCAAGAGACCCAGTACTTC. Amino acids: CASSRSPQGANQETQYF. The chain carries TRBV18 and TRBJ2-5; 8 nucleotides line up with TRBD1. The germline V gene encodes CDR1 KGHSH and CDR2 LQKENI. V was pared by 6 bases and J by 2 bases, with 14 bases of the junction left unmatched. The CDR3 sequence is 17 residues long.